The 31 T cell receptor beta chains in this list originate from one sample, sequenced in a study of blood T cell repertoires in COVID-19. The method was immunoSEQ multiplex PCR; TCRdb's version includes in-frame clones alone and lacks a portion of them. Here the sample spans 100,000 to 150,000 clones, around 87% being singletons. Sequences were obtained from peripheral blood. The receptors were sampled from an older woman with acute or convalescent COVID-19.

The gene calls are TRBV27 and TRBJ2-1, with 10 bases aligning to TRBD2. CDR3 length: 16 amino acids. The ends lost 5 bases at V and 0 bases at J; junction bases unmatched: 4. Per the germline V gene, CDR1 is MNHEY and CDR2 is SMNVEV (reference sequence). CDR3 amino acids: CASSPRLAGSYNEQFF. The DNA for the CDR3 is TGTGCCAGCAGTCCCAGACTAGCGGGCTCCTACAATGAGCAGTTCTTC.

This clone was detected only once. The chain uses TRBV5-8 and TRBJ1-2; TRBD1 might be the D (6 bases). There are 13 residues in the CDR3. CDR1 is SGHTS and CDR2 is YDEGEE in the germline V gene. V shed 4 bases and J shed 3 bases, with 10 bases lying between them. CDR3 bases: TGTGCCAGCAGCCCCGGGACATACTATGGCTACACCTTC. Its translation: CASSPGTYYGYTF.

About this clone itself: Other DNA sequences in the sample encode the same CDR3. The V and J genes are TRBV18 and TRBJ1-2; tentative D call: TRBD1 (6 bases). The CDR3 totals 13 residues. The V end lost 2 bases, the J end lost 2 bases, and 6 bases lay between the germline ends. The germline V gene has CDR1 KGHSH and CDR2 LQKENI. The CDR3 DNA is TGTGCCAGCTCACCAACAGGGAACTATGGCTACACCTTC. This encodes CASSPTGNYGYTF.

The CDR3 loop is CASTGLINSPLHF. In DNA, the CDR3 is TGTGCCAGCACCGGACTGATTAATTCACCCCTCCACTTT. This chain links TRBV2 with TRBJ1-6; D not certain. The germline V gene has CDR1 SNHLY and CDR2 FYNNEI. Trimming took off 7 bases at V and 6 bases at J, with 10 bases between the two ends. The CDR3 is made up of 13 amino acids.

The rearrangement uses TRBV19 and TRBJ2-7; D uncertain. This CDR3 region has 13 residues. V was cut by 5 bases and J by 3 bases, with 11 bases left in between. Looked up from germline, CDR1 is LNHDA and CDR2 is SQIVND (reference sequence). The DNA for the CDR3 is TGTGCCAGTAGTCCGAGCCCCCACTACGAGCAGTACTTC. Translation gives CASSPSPHYEQYF.

The V call is TRBV10-3, the J call TRBJ1-2; D might be TRBD1 (5 bases). Trimming cost V 2 bases and J 8 bases, with 12 bases left between them. The CDR3 is 13 residues long. Germline V CDR1 and CDR2: ENHRY, SYGVKD. In DNA, the CDR3 is TGTGCCATCAGTGAGCCATCGCGGGACGGCTACACCTTC. Protein sequence: CAISEPSRDGYTF.

The rearrangement uses TRBV7-9 and TRBJ2-7, with TRBD2 matching over 7 bases. The CDR3 spans 14 residues. Germline V gives CDR1 SEHNR, CDR2 FQNEAQ (reference sequence). Losses at the gene ends were 6 bases for V and 6 bases for J; bases not matched to a gene: 11. For the CDR3, the DNA is TGTGCCAGCAGTTCTAGCGGTCGCGGGGCCGAGCAGTACGTC. This gives the protein CASSSSGRGAEQYV.

The chain's CDR3 is CASSVGTSGINEQFF. The CDR3 DNA reads as TGTGCCAGCAGCGTCGGGACTAGCGGGATCAATGAGCAGTTCTTC. The chain couples TRBV9 to TRBJ2-1; 13 bases line up with TRBD2. The CDR3 consists of 15 residues. Germline V gene lookup returns CDR1 SGDLS and CDR2 YYNGEE. With 2 bases clipped from V and 6 bases from J, the junction kept 2 bases outside the gene matches.

A few counts support this clone. The chain couples TRBV6-1 to TRBJ2-1; 9 bases are shared with TRBD2. The CDR3 is 14 residues long. V lost 2 bases to trimming and J lost 4 bases; unmatched junction nucleotides: 0. Per germline, CDR1 MNHNS and CDR2 SASEGT. The CDR3 bases are TGTGCCAGCAGTGAACTAGCGGGATACAATGAGCAGTTCTTC. Translation: CASSELAGYNEQFF.

This clone was seen just once. The genes are TRBV6-5 and TRBJ1-2; 7 positions match TRBD1. Per the germline V gene, CDR1 is MNHEY and CDR2 is SVGAGI. V gave up 8 bases and J gave up 4 bases; unmatched junction bases: 7. The CDR3 contains 13 residues. CDR3 in DNA: TGTGCCAGCGCCACAGGGACAGCCTATGGCTACACCTTC. Its protein is CASATGTAYGYTF.

The chain employs TRBV6-5 and TRBJ1-1; D may be TRBD1 (6 bases). Germline loops: CDR1 MNHEY, CDR2 SVGAGI. With 5 bases removed from V and 5 bases from J, the gap between germline ends came to 15 bases. This CDR3 has 14 amino acids. CDR3 sequence (DNA): TGTGCCAGCAGTCGTATTACAGGGTGGACTGAAGCTTTCTTT. Encoded protein: CASSRITGWTEAFF.

This rearrangement joins TRBV27 to TRBJ1-5; 7 bases align to TRBD1. V shed 5 bases, J shed 0 bases, and the junction held 10 bases outside the gene matches. Germline CDR1 MNHEY, CDR2 SMNVEV (reference sequence). The CDR3 length is 17 residues. The DNA of the CDR3 is TGTGCCAGCAGTCCATGGAGGGACAGAAATAGCAATCAGCCCCAGCATTTT. It translates to CASSPWRDRNSNQPQHF.

V is TRBV7-8 and J is TRBJ2-3, with 7 bases that match TRBD2. The CDR3 spans 15 residues. The germline V gene encodes CDR1 SGHVS and CDR2 FQNEAQ. V was clipped by 5 bases and J by 2 bases; unmatched bases: 7. For the CDR3, the DNA is TGTGCCAGCAGCGGCTTCCGGGACTACACAGATACGCAGTATTTT. Its protein is CASSGFRDYTDTQYF.

The chain couples TRBV6-5 to TRBJ1-6; no reliable D call. Trimming took off 7 bases at V and 11 bases at J, with 6 bases between the two ends. Germline V lookup: CDR1 MNHEY, CDR2 SVGAGI. The length of the CDR3 is 10 residues. CDR3 sequence (DNA): TGTGCCAGCACTTCTACACCCCTCCACTTT. Protein sequence: CASTSTPLHF.

This chain uses TRBV19 with TRBJ2-1; 8 bases align to TRBD2. The CDR3 is 15 residues long. Germline values: CDR1 LNHDA, CDR2 SQIVND (reference sequence). With V trimmed by 5 bases and J by 2 bases, 5 bases remained unmatched. CDR3 sequence (DNA): TGTGCCAGTAGTTATCTAGCGGGCGCCTACAATGAGCAGTTCTTC. Encoded protein: CASSYLAGAYNEQFF.

The chain couples TRBV9 to TRBJ1-2, with D unresolved. The V end was cut by 4 bases, the J end by 4 bases, with 20 bases between. Germline CDR1 SGDLS, CDR2 YYNGEE. This CDR3 region has 16 residues. The CDR3 reads CASSTIREAPFYGYTF. Here the CDR3 DNA reads TGTGCCAGCAGCACCATTCGGGAGGCACCTTTCTATGGCTACACCTTC.

The chain links TRBV28 to TRBJ1-5; D might be TRBD1 (5 bases). From germline, CDR1 is MDHEN and CDR2 SYDVKM. The V and J ends lost 5 bases and 0 bases respectively, with 17 bases between them. The CDR3 length is 17 residues. This CDR3 reads CASSESGFPDSNQPQHF. The CDR3, as DNA: TGTGCCAGCAGTGAGTCAGGGTTCCCCGATAGCAATCAGCCCCAGCATTTT.

The chain joins TRBV7-3 to TRBJ1-2; D unresolved. This CDR3 region has 14 residues. CDR1 and CDR2 (germline): SGHTA, FQGTGA. V dropped 4 bases and J dropped 4 bases, with 13 bases sitting between them. The CDR3 reads CASSSDTGSYGYTF. For the CDR3, the DNA is TGTGCCAGCAGCTCCGACACTGGCTCCTATGGCTACACCTTC.

This CDR3 is CASSPRRGNTGELFF. The CDR3 nucleotides read TGTGCCAGCAGCCCCAGACGGGGGAACACCGGGGAGCTGTTTTTT. This sequence joins TRBV7-3 and TRBJ2-2; perhaps TRBD2 as D (5 bases). The length of the CDR3 is 15 residues. The V end lost 5 bases, the J end lost 1 base, and 11 bases lay between the germline ends. CDR1 and CDR2 from the germline V gene are SGHTA and FQGTGA.

The chain employs TRBV10-2 and TRBJ1-5, with 12 positions matching TRBD1. The CDR3 has 17 amino acids. J was trimmed by 1 base and V by 6 bases; bases with no gene match: 7. Germline values: CDR1 WSHSY, CDR2 SAAADI. The CDR3: CASREGQGAGSNQPQHF. CDR3 DNA sequence: TGCGCCAGCAGAGAGGGACAGGGGGCAGGAAGCAATCAGCCCCAGCATTTT.

This chain connects TRBV9 to TRBJ2-3; the D is unclear. Germline CDR1 SGDLS, CDR2 YYNGEE. V lost 2 bases and J lost 1, with 5 bases in between. This CDR3 comprises 13 residues. The CDR3 reads CASSVQGTDTQYF. Here the CDR3 DNA reads TGTGCCAGCAGCGTCCAGGGCACAGATACGCAGTATTTT.

The chain joins TRBV6-2 or TRBV6-3 to TRBJ2-1, with 8 bases lining up with TRBD2. Germline V CDR1 and CDR2: MNHEY, SVGEGT. The CDR3 contains 16 residues. V was pared by 5 bases and J by 8 bases, with 14 bases of the junction left unmatched. CDR3 bases: TGTGCCAGCAGTGGCGGAAGCGGGAGTGTAGCCCATGAGCAGTTCTTC. Its translation is CASSGGSGSVAHEQFF.

The gene calls are TRBV19 and TRBJ1-3; no firm D call. Germline-derived CDR1 and CDR2 are LNHDA and SQIVND (reference sequence). Trimming removed 3 bases at V and 0 bases at J, with 15 bases between. This CDR3 region has 17 residues. The CDR3 nucleotides read TGTGCCAGTAGTATTTCGGCAGGACTATCCTCTGGAAACACCATATATTTT. Protein product: CASSISAGLSSGNTIYF.

The chain recombines TRBV6-6 with TRBJ2-3, with D tentatively TRBD2 (6 bases). The CDR3 is 14 amino acids. Germline CDR1 and CDR2: MNHNY and SVGAGI (reference sequence). The V end lost 6 bases, the J end lost 10 bases, and 20 bases lay between the germline ends. Here the CDR3 reads CASRTRGPGSPQYF. DNA of the CDR3: TGTGCCAGCAGAACCCGGGGCCCCGGGAGTCCGCAGTATTTT.

The rearrangement links TRBV6-1 to TRBJ1-4; D not resolved. Germline V CDR1 and CDR2: MNHNS, SASEGT. The CDR3 is 14 amino acids. Trimming removed 2 bases at V and 3 bases at J, with 7 bases between. CDR3 sequence (DNA): TGTGCCAGCAGTGAATCCAGCGCTAATGAAAAACTGTTTTTT. It encodes CASSESSANEKLFF.

The genes are TRBV28 and TRBJ1-6, with 7 positions matching TRBD1. Germline CDR1 MDHEN, CDR2 SYDVKM. This CDR3 is built from 14 residues. V gave up 2 bases and J gave up 8 bases; unmatched junction bases: 3. CDR3 coding DNA: TGTGCCAGCAGTTTAGGACAGGTCTATTCACCCCTCCACTTT. It is translated as CASSLGQVYSPLHF.

This chain links TRBV7-9 with TRBJ1-1, with D unclear. V shed 5 bases and J shed 5 bases, with 15 bases lying between them. This CDR3 region has 14 residues. Germline V gene lookup returns CDR1 SEHNR and CDR2 FQNEAQ (reference sequence). DNA for the CDR3: TGTGCCAGCAGCCCTCCGGGGAGAGGGACTGAAGCTTTCTTT. Its protein product is CASSPPGRGTEAFF.

J is TRBJ1-4 and V is TRBV4-1; possibly TRBD1 for D (5 bases). Germline V lookup: CDR1 MGHRA, CDR2 YSYEKL. The CDR3 runs to 16 residues. The V and J ends lost 0 bases and 5 bases respectively, with 13 bases between them. Here the CDR3 reads CASSQEEDIPNEKLFF. As DNA, the CDR3 is TGCGCCAGCAGCCAAGAAGAGGACATTCCCAATGAAAAACTGTTTTTT.

J is TRBJ1-1 and V is TRBV30, with D unclear. The CDR3 covers 11 residues. Per germline, CDR1 GTSNPN and CDR2 SVGIG (reference sequence). Between the trimmed V and J ends, which lost 8 bases and 1 base, there was a span of 8 bases. CDR3 region: CARTANTEAFF. For the CDR3, the DNA is TGTGCCAGAACAGCGAACACTGAAGCTTTCTTT.

The chain couples TRBV4-1 to TRBJ2-1, with TRBD2 matching over 14 bases. V shed 4 bases and J 7 bases; nucleotides not matched to a gene: 12. Per the germline V gene, CDR1 is MGHRA and CDR2 is YSYEKL. The CDR3 has 18 amino acids. This CDR3 is CASSRFGLAGGRGNEQFF. The CDR3 DNA sequence: TGCGCCAGCAGCCGATTCGGACTAGCGGGAGGAAGGGGAAATGAGCAGTTCTTC.

This chain uses TRBV15 with TRBJ1-3, with 8 bases that match TRBD1. V trimming: 0 bases; J trimming: 3 bases; junction bases outside the gene matches: 7. Germline V gives CDR1 LNHNV, CDR2 YYDKDF (reference sequence). This CDR3 is built from 17 residues. The CDR3 loop is CATSRDFGQGDGNTIYF. In nucleotides, the CDR3 is TGTGCCACCAGCAGAGATTTTGGACAGGGAGATGGAAACACCATATATTTT. The variable domain in full, with the rest retrieved from reference TRBV15 and TRBJ1-3, is DAMVIQNPRYQVTQFGKPVTLSCSQTLNHNVMYWYQQKSSQAPKLLFHYYDKDFNNEADTPDNFQSRRPNTSFCFLDIRSPGLGDTAMYLCATSRDFGQGDGNTIYFGEGSWLTVV.